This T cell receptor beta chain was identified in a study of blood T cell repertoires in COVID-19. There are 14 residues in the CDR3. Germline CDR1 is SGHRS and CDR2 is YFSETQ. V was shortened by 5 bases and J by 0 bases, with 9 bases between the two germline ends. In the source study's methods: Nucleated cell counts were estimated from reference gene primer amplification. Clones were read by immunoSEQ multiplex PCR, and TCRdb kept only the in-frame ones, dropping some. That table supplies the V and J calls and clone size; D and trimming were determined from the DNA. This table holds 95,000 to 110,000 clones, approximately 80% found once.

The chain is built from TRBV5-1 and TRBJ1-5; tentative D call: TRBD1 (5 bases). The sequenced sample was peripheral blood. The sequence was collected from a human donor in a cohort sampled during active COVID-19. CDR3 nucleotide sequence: TGCGCCAGCAGACCAGACAGTAGCAATCAGCCCCAGCATTTT. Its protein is CASRPDSSNQPQHF. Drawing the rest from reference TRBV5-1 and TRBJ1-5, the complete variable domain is KAGVTQTPRYLIKTRGQQVTLSCSPISGHRSVSWYQQTPGQGLQFLFEYFSETQRNKGNFPGRFSGRQFSNSRSEMNVSTLELGDSALYLCASRPDSSNQPQHFGDGTRLSIL.